Following are 30 T cell receptor beta chains from one sample sequenced in a study of CD8+ T cells in alopecia areata. Reverse transcription of extracted RNA yielded cDNA, which provided the sequencing template. The repertoire was sequenced with immunoSEQ multiplex PCR; TCRdb's copy has only in-frame clones and lacks some. The profile covers more than 90,000 clones, none occurring a single time. Material for sequencing was lesional skin. The receptors were sampled from a C3H/HeJ mouse with alopecia areata. The mice in this strain carry MHC haplotype H2-k.

At least ten counts were recorded for this clone. Mouse germline and gene names are used. The read is 4 residues too short to cover the CDR3 end, so that end is filled in from the germline J gene. The chain couples TRBV17 to TRBJ2-7, with 9 bases lining up with TRBD2. V lost 1 base, J lost 2 bases, and 0 bases stayed unmatched. Germline CDR1 reads MNHDT; CDR2 reads YYDKIL. This CDR3 is built from 14 residues. The CDR3 loop reads CASSRGLGAYEQYF. The covered CDR3 bases are TGTGCTAGCAGTAGAGGACTGGGGGCCTAT. Drawing the rest from reference TRBV17 and TRBJ2-7, the complete variable domain is DTTVKQNPRYKLARVGKPVNLICSQTMNHDTMYWYQKKPNQAPKLLLFYYDKILNREADTFEKFQSSRPNNSFCSLYIGSAGLEYSAMYLCASSRGLGAYEQYFGPGTRLTVL.

This clone occurred a few times. These gene names are mouse names. The DNA ends 4 residues before the CDR3 does, and the rest of the CDR3 is filled in from the germline J gene. The chain carries TRBV19 and TRBJ2-3, with 13 nucleotides matching TRBD2. The CDR3 spans 16 residues. From germline, CDR1 is FNHDT and CDR2 SITEND (reference sequence). The V gene end was trimmed by 3 bases and the J gene end by 3 bases; junction bases not matched to a gene: 4. CDR3 DNA, as far as it was read: TGTGCCAGCAGTAGGACTGGGGGGGCGCGCGCAGAA. Translated: CASSRTGGARAE. The full CDR3 sequence reads CASSRTGGARAETLYF.

Concerning this clone itself: Gene names are the mouse ones. Read sequence stops 4 residues before the CDR3 end, and the germline J gene provides the missing end. The chain couples TRBV14 to TRBJ2-7; 10 bases fit TRBD1. The germline CDR1 and CDR2 sequences are SGHDT and FRDEAV. The CDR3 covers 13 residues. CDR3 DNA (partial): TGTGCCAGCAGTTTCGGACAGGGGGAT. Protein: CASSFGQGD. The full CDR3 protein is CASSFGQGDEQYF.

This clone was seen repeatedly, ten times or more. Gene and germline names: mouse. The read comes to an end 4 residues before the CDR3 does, leaving the germline J gene to fill in the end. The genes are TRBV13-3 and TRBJ2-7; D gene ambiguous. CDR1 and CDR2 from the germline V gene are NNHDY and SYVADS. This CDR3 is 13 amino acids long. The part of the CDR3 DNA that was read is TGTGCCAGCAGTGATGCCATACAGTAT. This gives the protein CASSDAIQY. The whole CDR3 is CASSDAIQYEQYF.

This clone was seen a few times. The genes are named according to mouse. The DNA ends 4 residues before the CDR3 does, and the rest of the CDR3 is filled in from the germline J gene. The rearrangement joins TRBV13-3 to TRBJ2-5, with a weak D call TRBD1 (5 bases). There are 14 residues in the CDR3. The V and J ends lost 4 bases and 0 bases respectively, with 9 bases between them. Germline CDR1 and CDR2: NNHDY and SYVADS. CDR3 bases read: TGTGCCAGCAGTCGGACAAACAACCAAGAC. Its protein is CASSRTNNQD. The whole CDR3 sequence is CASSRTNNQDTQYF.

On this clone itself: The gene symbols are mouse symbols. The DNA ends 4 residues before the CDR3 does, and the rest of the CDR3 is filled in from the germline J gene. This chain uses TRBV1 with TRBJ2-1, with 7 positions matching TRBD2. Germline assignment: CDR1 NSQYPW and CDR2 LRSPGD (reference sequence). The length of the CDR3 is 13 residues. The junction had 8 bases not matched to a gene; V was cut back by 11 bases and J by 4 bases. The CDR3 loop reads CTGRGGEYAEQFF. The covered CDR3 bases are TGCACCGGGCGGGGGGGGGAGTATGCT.

Regarding this clone: Genes and germline are mouse. The read terminates 4 residues before the CDR3 end, so the remaining end is supplied by the germline J gene. The V call is TRBV19, the J call TRBJ1-2, with D unresolved. The germline V gene encodes CDR1 FNHDT and CDR2 SITEND (reference sequence). Deletions cut 3 bases from V and 2 bases from J, with 8 bases between. The CDR3 has 13 residues. The sequenced part of the CDR3 DNA is TGTGCCAGCAGTACCCGACACAACTCC. Amino acid sequence: CASSTRHNS. The complete CDR3 protein is CASSTRHNSDYTF.

In its sample, this clone was seen a few times. Mouse gene names and germline throughout. Sequencing ends 4 residues short of the CDR3 end; the germline J gene provides the rest. This chain uses TRBV17 with TRBJ1-2, with D maybe TRBD1 (6 bases). V lost 4 bases and J 4 bases, leaving 10 bases between the germline ends. Germline V gene lookup returns CDR1 MNHDT and CDR2 YYDKIL. This CDR3 has 13 residues. The CDR3 protein is CASSTRGGSDYTF. CDR3 DNA (partial): TGTGCTAGCAGTACCAGGGGAGGCTCC.

In the case of this clone: Gene and germline names: mouse. The read ends 4 residues early relative to the CDR3; the germline J gene fills the gap. The chain recombines TRBV13-3 with TRBJ1-4, with a tentative D call TRBD1 (5 bases). The CDR3 is 13 amino acids. The germline gives CDR1 NNHDY, CDR2 SYVADS. Trimming took 10 bases from V and 2 from J, leaving 12 bases between them. This chain's CDR3 is CAAGSESNERLFF. CDR3 bases read: TGTGCCGCAGGGTCCGAATCCAACGAA.

As concerns this clone: Genes and germline come from the mouse. The read ends 4 residues early relative to the CDR3; the germline J gene fills the gap. V usage is TRBV13-1 and J usage is TRBJ1-1, with D possibly matching TRBD1 (5 bases). V was pared by 2 bases and J by 4 bases, with 12 bases between. Germline CDR1 reads NSHNY; CDR2 reads SYGAGN. The CDR3 sequence is 14 residues long. The CDR3 spells CASSETETTTEVFF. CDR3 DNA (partial): TGTGCCAGCAGTGAGACAGAAACAACCACA.

About this clone: Gene names and germline match the mouse. The CDR3 end falls 4 residues outside the read, so it is completed with the germline J gene. The chain couples TRBV1 to TRBJ1-1; 11 nucleotides agree with TRBD1. This CDR3 is 15 amino acids long. Germline-derived CDR1 and CDR2 are NSQYPW and LRSPGD (reference sequence). The DNA read from the CDR3 is TGCACCTGCAGTGCAGGGACAGGGGGCGCCGCA. As protein: CTCSAGTGGAA. The entire CDR3 protein is CTCSAGTGGAAEVFF. The whole variable domain, remainder taken from reference TRBV1 and TRBJ1-1, is VTLLEQNPRWRLVPRGQAVNLRCILKNSQYPWMSWYQQDLQKQLQWLFTLRSPGDKEVKSLPGADYLATRVTDTELRLQVANMSQGRTLYCTCSAGTGGAAEVFFGKGTRLTVV.

The table lists this clone with a few counts. The gene names here belong to mouse. The read halts 4 residues ahead of the CDR3 end, with the missing end drawn from the germline J gene. This chain connects TRBV1 to TRBJ1-2; D might be TRBD1 (6 bases). Germline V lookup: CDR1 NSQYPW, CDR2 LRSPGD (reference sequence). V shed 4 bases and J shed 2 bases, with 11 bases lying between them. The CDR3 totals 14 residues. The sequenced CDR3 bases are TGCACCTGCAGTGTTTACAGGGCTAACTCC. It codes for CTCSVYRANS. The full CDR3 is CTCSVYRANSDYTF.

Concerning this clone itself: Any gene name here is a mouse gene name. From the germline J gene comes the end of the CDR3, since the read stops 4 residues before it. V is TRBV1 and J is TRBJ1-4; 9 bases fit TRBD1. This CDR3 has 16 amino acids. Germline CDR1 and CDR2: NSQYPW and LRSPGD (reference sequence). J gave up 5 bases and V 3 bases, and 7 bases lay outside the gene matches. This chain's CDR3 is CTCSAPGTGRNERLFF. Incomplete CDR3 DNA: TGCACCTGCAGTGCCCCCGGGACAGGGAGGAACGAA. Complete variable domain (other parts from reference TRBV1 and TRBJ1-4): VTLLEQNPRWRLVPRGQAVNLRCILKNSQYPWMSWYQQDLQKQLQWLFTLRSPGDKEVKSLPGADYLATRVTDTELRLQVANMSQGRTLYCTCSAPGTGRNERLFFGHGTKLSVL.

Turning to this clone: Gene and germline names: mouse. The read comes to an end 4 residues before the CDR3 does, leaving the germline J gene to fill in the end. The chain is built from TRBV16 and TRBJ2-7; 7 nucleotides match TRBD2. This CDR3 has 12 amino acids. The germline CDR1 and CDR2 sequences are SGHSA and FRNQAP. The J segment lost 3 bases and the V segment lost 4 bases, leaving 0 bases of the junction unmatched. CDR3 amino acids: CASSWTGYEQYF. CDR3 DNA, as far as it was read: TGTGCAAGCAGCTGGACTGGCTAT.

This clone was seen a handful of times. Mouse names are used for the genes. The CDR3 extends 4 residues past the end of the read, so its final part is completed from the germline J gene. The chain combines TRBV13-3 with TRBJ2-5; D is possibly TRBD2 (5 bases). This CDR3 is built from 12 residues. The germline V gene has CDR1 NNHDY and CDR2 SYVADS. The sequenced part of the CDR3 DNA is TGTGCCAGCAGGATGATGGGGGAC. It specifies CASRMMGD. The full CDR3 protein is CASRMMGDTQYF.

This clone was picked up a small number of times. Genes and germline are mouse. Read coverage stops 4 residues before the CDR3 terminus; the germline J gene supplies the remainder. The chain joins TRBV13-3 to TRBJ1-4; TRBD1 aligns across 7 bases. This CDR3 contains 13 residues. Germline CDR1 reads NNHDY; CDR2 reads SYVADS. Partial CDR3 DNA: TGTGCCAGCAGGCGCAGGGGGACCGAA. This codes for CASRRRGTE. The whole CDR3 protein reads CASRRRGTERLFF.

This clone occurred a few times. Here the gene names and germline are mouse. The missing CDR3 end, 4 residues past where the read stops, is filled in from the germline J gene. V is TRBV19 and J is TRBJ1-2; perhaps TRBD1 as D (5 bases). This CDR3 spans 15 amino acids. Between the trimmed V and J ends, which lost 1 base and 0 bases, there was a span of 10 bases. In germline, CDR1 is FNHDT, CDR2 SITEND (reference sequence). CDR3 residues: CASSIWGFANSDYTF. The DNA read from the CDR3 is TGTGCCAGCAGTATATGGGGGTTTGCAAACTCC.

This clone appeared a few times. Gene names and germline refer to mouse. The read gets to within 4 residues of the CDR3 end, and the germline J gene fills in the rest. The rearrangement links TRBV13-3 to TRBJ2-3; TRBD2 aligns across 11 bases. Germline V CDR1 and CDR2: NNHDY, SYVADS. V shed 1 base and J 3 bases; nucleotides not matched to a gene: 4. The CDR3 loop spans 16 amino acids. The sequenced CDR3 bases are TGTGCCAGCAGTGATTACTGGGGGGGCGCCGCAGAA. It is translated as CASSDYWGGAAE. The complete CDR3 reads CASSDYWGGAAETLYF.

This clone showed up just a few times. Mouse gene names and germline throughout. The read falls 4 residues short of the CDR3 end, and the missing part is taken from the germline J gene. The rearrangement uses TRBV19 and TRBJ2-3; the match to TRBD1 covers 9 bases. The CDR3 contains 17 residues. Germline loops: CDR1 FNHDT, CDR2 SITEND (reference sequence). V lost 4 bases, J lost 0 bases, and 9 bases stayed unmatched. The sequenced part of the CDR3 DNA is TGTGCCAGCAGTCGCGGGACAGGGAAGAAGAGTGCAGAA. Translated: CASSRGTGKKSAE. The complete CDR3 sequence is CASSRGTGKKSAETLYF.

This clone has only a few counts. Mouse names are used for the genes. The sequenced part of the CDR3 DNA is TGCACCTGCAGTGGACAGGGGGACCCCAACGAA. Protein sequence: CTCSGQGDPNE. The full CDR3 sequence reads CTCSGQGDPNERLFF. This chain links TRBV1 with TRBJ1-4, with 9 bases identical to TRBD1. From the germline J gene comes the end of the CDR3, since the read stops 4 residues before it. J was trimmed by 3 bases and V by 4 bases; bases with no gene match: 3. The CDR3 loop spans 15 amino acids. Germline CDR1 is NSQYPW and CDR2 is LRSPGD (reference sequence). The full variable domain, with the rest looked up from reference TRBV1 and TRBJ1-4, is VTLLEQNPRWRLVPRGQAVNLRCILKNSQYPWMSWYQQDLQKQLQWLFTLRSPGDKEVKSLPGADYLATRVTDTELRLQVANMSQGRTLYCTCSGQGDPNERLFFGHGTKLSVL.

Turning to this clone: Here the gene names and germline are mouse. The read comes to an end 4 residues before the CDR3 does, leaving the germline J gene to fill in the end. The rearrangement joins TRBV13-3 to TRBJ1-4; 9 bases align to TRBD1. The J segment lost 3 bases and the V segment lost 0 bases, leaving 6 bases of the junction unmatched. The CDR3 length is 17 residues. Germline V gene sequence: CDR1 NNHDY, CDR2 SYVADS. The CDR3 protein is CASSDAPGQGTNERLFF. Partial CDR3 DNA: TGTGCCAGCAGTGATGCACCGGGACAGGGAACCAACGAA.

This clone occurred many times. The gene symbols are mouse symbols. The read falls 4 residues short of the CDR3 end, and the missing part is taken from the germline J gene. J is TRBJ2-5 and V is TRBV13-2; 11 bases are shared with TRBD2. The V segment lost 3 bases and the J segment 0 bases; nucleotides outside the gene matches: 0. This CDR3 has 15 residues. The germline gives CDR1 NNHNN, CDR2 SYGAGS (reference sequence). The chain's CDR3 is CASGGDWGNQDTQYF. The part of the CDR3 DNA that was read is TGTGCCAGCGGTGGGGACTGGGGGAACCAAGAC.

On this clone itself: Genes and germline are mouse. The sequenced fragment ends 4 residues before the CDR3 boundary, so the rest is inferred from the germline J gene. This chain links TRBV17 with TRBJ2-5; weak D call: TRBD1 (6 bases). The CDR3 is 16 residues long. CDR1 and CDR2 from the germline V gene are MNHDT and YYDKIL. Trimming took off 1 base at V and 0 bases at J, with 11 bases between the two ends. The DNA read from the CDR3 is TGTGCTAGCAGTAGAGGACAGGACTTTAACCAAGAC. It yields the protein CASSRGQDFNQD. The full CDR3 protein reads CASSRGQDFNQDTQYF.

This clone was recorded a few times. The genes and germline here are from mouse. The read terminates 4 residues before the CDR3 end, so the remaining end is supplied by the germline J gene. The chain couples TRBV19 to TRBJ2-3; 9 bases match TRBD1. This CDR3 has 15 residues. Unmatched junction bases numbered 4, after V lost 5 bases and J lost 0 bases. Germline CDR1 and CDR2: FNHDT and SITEND (reference sequence). The part of the CDR3 DNA that was read is TGTGCCAGCAGGACAGGGGGGCGGAGTGCAGAA. It specifies CASRTGGRSAE. The full CDR3 reads CASRTGGRSAETLYF.

This clone has a handful of counts. Mouse names are used for the genes. The CDR3 sequence: CAVQGTSAETLYF. CDR3 bases read: TGTGCCGTACAGGGAACTAGTGCAGAA. The V gene is TRBV13-3, the J gene TRBJ2-3, with D possibly being TRBD1 (6 bases). The read ends 4 residues early relative to the CDR3; the germline J gene fills the gap. The CDR3 is 13 residues long. Germline CDR1 NNHDY, CDR2 SYVADS. V was clipped by 10 bases and J by 0 bases, with 12 bases between them.

This clone was seen more than once but under ten times. Genes here carry mouse names. The DNA ends 4 residues before the CDR3 does, and the rest of the CDR3 is filled in from the germline J gene. V gene TRBV1 combines with J gene TRBJ2-5, with 11 bases fitting TRBD2. The CDR3 has 15 residues. CDR1 and CDR2 (germline): NSQYPW, LRSPGD (reference sequence). The CDR3 sequence is CTCSGTGGAKDTQYF. The DNA read from the CDR3 is TGCACCTGCAGTGGAACTGGGGGGGCTAAAGAC.

This clone was seen a handful of times. Gene names and germline refer to mouse. The read stops 4 residues short of the end of the CDR3; the missing end is completed from the germline J gene. The rearrangement joins TRBV13-3 to TRBJ1-2; perhaps TRBD1 as D (5 bases). Trimming left V 2 bases short and J 4 bases short, with 9 bases between. The CDR3 runs to 13 residues. Germline assignment: CDR1 NNHDY and CDR2 SYVADS. The sequenced CDR3 bases are TGTGCCAGCAGTGACAGGGTCGCCTCC. It yields the protein CASSDRVAS. The whole CDR3 sequence is CASSDRVASDYTF.

This clone was detected a few times. The germline and genes are mouse ones. The CDR3 end lies 4 residues beyond the end of the read and is filled in from the germline J gene. The rearrangement uses TRBV1 and TRBJ2-5; 9 bases map to TRBD1. The CDR3 length is 17 residues. J was trimmed by 0 bases and V by 0 bases; bases with no gene match: 4. Looked up from germline, CDR1 is NSQYPW and CDR2 is LRSPGD (reference sequence). The DNA read from the CDR3 is TGCACCTGCAGTGCAGACCGGGACAGGGTTAACCAAGAC. Residues: CTCSADRDRVNQD. The whole CDR3 protein is CTCSADRDRVNQDTQYF. Supplemented by reference TRBV1 and TRBJ2-5, the full variable domain reads VTLLEQNPRWRLVPRGQAVNLRCILKNSQYPWMSWYQQDLQKQLQWLFTLRSPGDKEVKSLPGADYLATRVTDTELRLQVANMSQGRTLYCTCSADRDRVNQDTQYFGPGTRLLVL.

Details on this clone: Germline and genes: mouse. Read sequence stops 4 residues before the CDR3 end, and the germline J gene provides the missing end. This rearrangement joins TRBV13-3 to TRBJ2-1, with 9 bases that match TRBD2. The length of the CDR3 is 17 residues. Germline V gene data show CDR1 as NNHDY and CDR2 as SYVADS. J gave up 0 bases and V 0 bases, and 4 bases lay outside the gene matches. The sequenced CDR3 bases are TGTGCCAGCAGTGATGCTCTGGGGGGGTCTAACTATGCT. It translates to CASSDALGGSNYA. The whole CDR3 protein is CASSDALGGSNYAEQFF.

Comments on this clone: Gene names are mouse gene names. The CDR3 extends 4 residues past the end of the read, so its final part is completed from the germline J gene. This chain connects TRBV13-1 to TRBJ2-3, with D possibly matching TRBD1 (5 bases). Trimming removed 2 bases from V and 3 bases from J, with 16 bases in between. The length of the CDR3 is 16 residues. From germline, CDR1 is NSHNY and CDR2 SYGAGN. The CDR3 here is CASSEPQGKGAETLYF. CDR3 bases read: TGTGCCAGCAGTGAGCCTCAGGGAAAAGGAGCAGAA.